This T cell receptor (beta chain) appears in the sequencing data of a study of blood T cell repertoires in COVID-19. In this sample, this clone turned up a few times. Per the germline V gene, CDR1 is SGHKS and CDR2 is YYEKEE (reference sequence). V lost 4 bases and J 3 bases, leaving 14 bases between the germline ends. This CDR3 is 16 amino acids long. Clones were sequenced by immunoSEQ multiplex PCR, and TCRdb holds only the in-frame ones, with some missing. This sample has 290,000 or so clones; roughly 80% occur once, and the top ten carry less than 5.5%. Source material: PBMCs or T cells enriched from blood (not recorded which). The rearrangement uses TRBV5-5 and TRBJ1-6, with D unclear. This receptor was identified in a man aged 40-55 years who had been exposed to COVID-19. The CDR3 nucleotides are TGTGCCAGCAGCCCCGTAGCAAGCCTCTATAATTCACCCCTCCACTTT. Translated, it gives CASSPVASLYNSPLHF.